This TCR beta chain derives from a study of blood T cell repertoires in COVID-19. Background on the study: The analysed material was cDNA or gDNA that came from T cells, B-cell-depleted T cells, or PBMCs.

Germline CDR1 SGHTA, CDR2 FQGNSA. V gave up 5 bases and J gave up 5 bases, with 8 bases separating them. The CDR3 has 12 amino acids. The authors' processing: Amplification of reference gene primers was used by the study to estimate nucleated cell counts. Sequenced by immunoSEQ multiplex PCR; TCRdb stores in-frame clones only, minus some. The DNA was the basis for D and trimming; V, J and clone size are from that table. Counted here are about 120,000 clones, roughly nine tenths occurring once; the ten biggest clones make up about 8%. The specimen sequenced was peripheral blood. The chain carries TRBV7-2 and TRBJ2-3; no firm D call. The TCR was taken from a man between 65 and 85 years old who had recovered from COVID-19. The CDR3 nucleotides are TGTGCCAGCAGCCCGTACAGAGATACGCAGTATTTT. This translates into CASSPYRDTQYF.